Listed below are T cell receptor beta chains from one sample, sequenced in a study of Ad26.COV2.S vaccination and SARS-CoV-2 variants. Sequencing used immunoSEQ multiplex PCR; TCRdb keeps in-frame clones, though not all of them. The sample yields 250,000 or so clones, roughly 87% seen once. The sample was peripheral blood, taken in a trial of Ad26.COV2.S vaccine versus placebo. The receptors here all came from a person aged 18-65 years who received the Ad26.COV2.S COVID-19 vaccine or a placebo. CDR3s include the opening cysteine and the closing phenylalanine or tryptophan. D genes are given only for firm matches. Clone size is shown for a subset of rows, as once, few, many or a class of expanded clone.

TRBJ2-3,TRBD1,TRBV5-5,.,TGTGCCAGCAGCTTGCCCAGGACAGGGCCAGGAGATACGCAGTATTTT,CASSLPRTGPGDTQYF
TRBJ1-3,.,TRBV7-6,once,TGTGCCAGCAGCTTAGCTTTGGGGGTCTCTGGAAACACCATATATTTT,CASSLALGVSGNTIYF
TRBJ2-1,TRBD2,TRBV11-2,.,TGTGCCAGCAGCTTCTCTAGCGGGGCCCCGAGCTCCTACAATGAGCAGTTCTTC,CASSFSSGAPSSYNEQFF
TRBJ2-1,TRBD1,TRBV11-2,once,TGTGCCAGCAGCTTAGAGCGTGGGACAGGGGAAGAGCAGTTCTTC,CASSLERGTGEEQFF
TRBJ1-2,.,TRBV29-1,.,TGCAGCGTTGCTTTTCCCTACACCTTC,CSVAFPYTF
TRBJ2-1,TRBD2,TRBV9,few,TGTGCCAGCAGCGTAGGGGGGAGGGACAATGAGCAGTTCTTC,CASSVGGRDNEQFF
TRBJ2-4,.,TRBV5-1,.,TGCGCCAGCAGCCGAACAGGAAGCCAAGCCAAAAACATTCAGTACTTC,CASSRTGSQAKNIQYF
TRBJ2-1,TRBD2,TRBV7-3,.,TGTGCCAGCAGCTTACTAGCGGGAGGGACTGAGCAGTTCTTC,CASSLLAGGTEQFF
TRBJ2-1,TRBD2,TRBV4-3,.,TGCGCCAGCAGCCAAGGGGCTAGCGGGGACAATGAGCAGTTCTTC,CASSQGASGDNEQFF
TRBJ2-1,.,TRBV15,.,TGTGCCACCAGCAGAGCACCTCCGGGACTTGGATACAATGAGCAGTTCTTC,CATSRAPPGLGYNEQFF
TRBJ1-5,.,TRBV19,.,TGTGCCAGTAGGAGGGGCGAAACTCAGCCCCAGCATTTT,CASRRGETQPQHF
TRBJ2-1,.,TRBV7-8,.,TGTGCCAGCAGCTCAATAGTGGGCTGGGGGAGAAACAATGAGCAGTTCTTC,CASSSIVGWGRNNEQFF
TRBJ2-1,.,TRBV6-5,once,TGTGCCAGCAGTTACTCCGGCAGGGGAGGTGAGCAGTTCTTC,CASSYSGRGGEQFF
TRBJ2-2,.,TRBV7-2,.,TGTGCCAGCAGCTTAGGGGGACCCAAAGGGGGGGAGCTGTTTTTT,CASSLGGPKGGELFF
TRBJ2-3,TRBD2,TRBV10-3,.,TGTGCCATCAGTGCGGAAGTAGCGGGAAAGGGTGGTACGCAGTATTTT,CAISAEVAGKGGTQYF
TRBJ2-2,.,TRBV13,.,TGTGCCAGCAGCTTAGGTGGGGGGAACACCGGGGAGCTGTTTTTT,CASSLGGGNTGELFF
TRBJ2-7,.,TRBV4-3,.,TGCGCCAGCAGCCAAGATCTAGGAGCCTACGAGCAGTACTTC,CASSQDLGAYEQYF
TRBJ2-7,.,TRBV7-2,.,TGTGCCAGCAGCGGCCTCGCCAGGGTCGAGCAGTACTTC,CASSGLARVEQYF
TRBJ1-2,TRBD1,TRBV3-1/TRBV3-2,.,TGTGCCAGCAGAACAAACGGGGACAGTAACTATGGCTACACCTTC,CASRTNGDSNYGYTF
TRBJ2-2,.,TRBV24-1,.,TGTGCCACCTCAGGTGGGGGCACCGGGGAGCTGTTTTTT,CATSGGGTGELFF
TRBJ1-3,.,TRBV7-9,.,TGTGCCAGCAGCTCGCCGGGACCGCGAGGATTTATTGGAAACACCATATATTTT,CASSSPGPRGFIGNTIYF
TRBJ2-6,.,TRBV24-1,.,TGTGCCACCAGTGACCCCACAGCCAGCTCTGGGGCCAACGTCCTGACTTTC,CATSDPTASSGANVLTF
TRBJ1-5,.,TRBV6-1,.,TGTGCCAGCAGTGAAGACAGAACGAGCGGTCAGCCCCAGCATTTT,CASSEDRTSGQPQHF
TRBJ1-4,.,TRBV7-8,once,TGTGCCAGCAGCACCGTGGGGCGAGCAACTAATGAAAAACTGTTTTTT,CASSTVGRATNEKLFF
TRBJ2-5,.,TRBV7-6,.,TGTGCCAGCACCGCGAGGGGACAAGCCAGCCAAGAGACCCAGTACTTC,CASTARGQASQETQYF
TRBJ2-2,TRBD2,TRBV30,.,TGTGCCTGGAGTCTCTTTAGCGGGAGAACGTTGATCGGGGAGCTGTTTTTT,CAWSLFSGRTLIGELFF
TRBJ2-5,.,TRBV7-9,few,TGTGCCAGCAGCGAGGGAGCGGGGACCCAGTACTTC,CASSEGAGTQYF
TRBJ1-5,.,TRBV11-3,.,TGTGCCAGCAGCTTAGTTAGCAATCAGCCCCAGCATTTT,CASSLVSNQPQHF
TRBJ2-2,TRBD1,TRBV27,.,TGTGCCAGCAGTAAAGCCGGGACAGTGAACACCGGGGAGCTGTTTTTT,CASSKAGTVNTGELFF
TRBJ1-2,.,TRBV6-1,.,TGTGCCAGCAGTGAAGTAATTCGGGGCTATGGCTACACCTTC,CASSEVIRGYGYTF
TRBJ2-1,TRBD1,TRBV12-3/TRBV12-4,.,TGTGCCAGCAGTTTGAACAGGGGGCCGTTCTTC,CASSLNRGPFF
TRBJ2-3,TRBD1,TRBV13,.,TGTGCCAGCAGCGTACAGGGGGCCCCGGGTACGCAGTATTTT,CASSVQGAPGTQYF
TRBJ2-3,.,TRBV4-3,.,TGCGCCAGCAGCCAACGTCTCAAGGCCACAGATACGCAGTATTTT,CASSQRLKATDTQYF
TRBJ1-5,.,TRBV5-1,few,TGCGCCAGCAGCTTGGGGGAGGGGTACGGCAATCAGCCCCAGCATTTT,CASSLGEGYGNQPQHF
TRBJ2-1,.,TRBV30,few,TGTGCCTGGAGTGTAGGGATCTCCTACAATGAGCAGTTCTTC,CAWSVGISYNEQFF
TRBJ1-2,TRBD1,TRBV2,.,TGTGCCAGCAGTGGGACAGGGTTGGGTGGCTACACCTTC,CASSGTGLGGYTF
TRBJ1-2,TRBD1,TRBV3-1/TRBV3-2,.,TGTGCCAGCAGCCAGACAGGGAACTATGGCTACACCTTC,CASSQTGNYGYTF
TRBJ2-5,.,TRBV6-2/TRBV6-3,.,TGTGCCAGCAGTTACTCCGCAGGGCGGGAGACCCAGTACTTC,CASSYSAGRETQYF
TRBJ1-4,TRBD1,TRBV6-6,.,TGTGCCAGCAGTTACTCAGGGACAGGGGGGGAAAAACTGTTTTTT,CASSYSGTGGEKLFF
TRBJ2-5,TRBD2,TRBV7-2,.,TGTGCCAGCAGCTTAGTCAACCGGGGAGGGGAGACCCAGTACTTC,CASSLVNRGGETQYF
TRBJ2-4,TRBD1,TRBV30,.,TGTGCCTTGTCCGGGACAGCACTAGCCAAAAACATTCAGTACTTC,CALSGTALAKNIQYF
TRBJ2-2,.,TRBV24-1,.,TGTGCCACCAGTGGCCGGGGTGTGGGGGAGCTGTTTTTT,CATSGRGVGELFF
TRBJ2-5,.,TRBV6-2/TRBV6-3,few,TGTGCCAGCAGTTACAAGAAGGGGGACCAAGAGACCCAGTACTTC,CASSYKKGDQETQYF
TRBJ1-1,.,TRBV27,.,TGTGCCAGCAGTCCGTACCCCTGGGGGGCGCGGTTGGACACTGAAGCTTTCTTT,CASSPYPWGARLDTEAFF
TRBJ1-1,.,TRBV2,.,TGTGCCAGCAGTGAACGGGTTTGGACCGACACTGAAGCTTTCTTT,CASSERVWTDTEAFF
TRBJ1-1,TRBD1,TRBV5-1,.,TGCGCCAGCACTCCGAATGCCGGGACAGGCGACAGCACTGAAGCTTTCTTT,CASTPNAGTGDSTEAFF
TRBJ1-5,TRBD1,TRBV5-8,.,TGTGCCAGCAGGAGGGACAGGGGGAACTTCCATAGCAATCAGCCCCAGCATTTT,CASRRDRGNFHSNQPQHF
TRBJ2-5,.,TRBV2,.,TGTGCCAGAAAGGGGACCTCGAGGGAGACCCAGTACTTC,CARKGTSRETQYF
TRBJ1-1,.,TRBV6-5,few,TGTGCCACCGTGAGGACCACTGAAGCTTTCTTT,CATVRTTEAFF
TRBJ1-3,.,TRBV7-2,.,TGTGCCAGCGGACCCGCAGGGGCCGGAAACACCATATATTTT,CASGPAGAGNTIYF
TRBJ1-1,.,TRBV14,.,TGTGCCAGCAGCAACAGAATGAACACTGAAGCTTTCTTT,CASSNRMNTEAFF
TRBJ2-1,TRBD2,TRBV5-3,.,TGTGCCAGAAGCAGAAGACTAGCGGCCCTCTCCTACAATGAGCAGTTCTTC,CARSRRLAALSYNEQFF
TRBJ1-5,.,TRBV6-1,.,TGTGCCAGCAGTGACAGGGAGAATCAGCCCCAGCATTTT,CASSDRENQPQHF
TRBJ1-6,.,TRBV7-8,.,TGTGCCAGCAGCACCGGGACAATCAATTCACCCCTCCACTTT,CASSTGTINSPLHF
TRBJ2-3,.,TRBV7-2,.,TGTGCCAGCAGCTTAATCGCTGGGGCGTTGAGCACAGATACGCAGTATTTT,CASSLIAGALSTDTQYF
TRBJ2-3,TRBD2,TRBV6-5,.,TGTGCCAGCAGTTATTCTAGACTAGCGCACACAGATACGCAGTATTTT,CASSYSRLAHTDTQYF
TRBJ1-1,TRBD1,TRBV7-2,.,TGTGCCAGCAGCTTAGATCGGACAGGGGGCACTGAAGCTTTCTTT,CASSLDRTGGTEAFF